This T cell receptor beta chain was identified in a study of CD8 T cells in ankylosing spondylitis. Quantitative 5'-RACE with molecular barcodes produced the TCR beta libraries. TCRdb re-called the 5' RACE reads with MiXCR, one entry per CDR3 protein. The sample yields about 130,000 distinct CDR3 sequences, around 7.9% seen once. This CDR3 is 16 amino acids long. Trimming cost V 5 bases and J 1 base, with 15 bases left between them. Germline assignment: CDR1 SGHAT and CDR2 FQNNGV. This clonotype was counted only a few times. Its antigen is unidentified. Study-wide findings and caveats: A TCR beta motif made of roughly eight highly homologous variants seemed typical of ankylosing spondylitis blood. Disease-linked clones reportedly concentrated significantly in matched ankylosing spondylitis synovial fluid.

Sequencing was performed on blood, either unsorted or a sorted T cell fraction (not recorded which). The chain has TRBV11-2 and TRBJ1-3; D might be TRBD1 (5 bases). The receptor's source is a female donor with ankylosing spondylitis or in good health (not recorded which). For the CDR3, the DNA is TGTGCCAGCAGCCCCCGGGGCAGCTTTTCTGGAAACACCATATATTTT. It is translated as CASSPRGSFSGNTIYF.